This TCR beta chain came from a study of T cells in narcolepsy. Overall study context: Patients with NT1 or NT2 and healthy control donors were enrolled. Study-level findings and limits: Some memory CD4+ repertoires had no autoreactive clone sequences. Comparing one patient's CSF and blood CD4+ clonotypes highlighted HCRT- and TRIB2-specific autoreactive clonotypes. Blood of same and different patients, but not healthy controls, reportedly held recurring autoreactive clonotypes.

Profiled with immunoSEQ multiplex PCR; TCRdb holds only in-frame clones, not every one. There are roughly 24,000 clones in the sample; roughly 86% occur only once, and around 1% lies in the top ten. This CDR3 contains 15 residues. Looked up from germline, CDR1 is LGHNA and CDR2 is YNFKEQ. Trimming took 6 bases from V and 2 from J; bases not matched to a gene: 9. To note about this clone: Its antigen remains unidentified. The same CDR3 is also encoded by other DNA sequences in this sample.

This chain joins TRBV4-2 and TRBJ1-1, with 7 bases aligning to TRBD1. The sample taken for sequencing was memory (CD45RA-) CD4+ T cells from blood. This receptor was identified in a human donor in good health. The CDR3 region has the DNA TGTGCCAGCAGATATACCCGGGACAGCAACACTGAAGCTTTCTTT. Its translation is CASRYTRDSNTEAFF.